This T cell receptor (beta chain) was identified during a study of T cells after yellow fever vaccination. Conversion of TCR transcripts into cDNA relied on 5'RACE template switching, which added a universal primer site and UMIs. TCRdb itself ran the 5' RACE reads through MiXCR, one entry per CDR3 protein. The profile shows hundreds of thousands of distinct CDR3 sequences, 18% of them singletons. V shed 6 bases and J shed 0 bases, with 17 bases lying between them. This CDR3 is 16 amino acids long. In germline, CDR1 is SGHKS, CDR2 YYEKEE (reference sequence). The input for sequencing was PBMCs, taken before the yellow fever booster vaccination. The source of this sequence is a man between 18 and 35 years old who received the YFV17D yellow fever vaccine. The chain recombines TRBV5-5 with TRBJ2-3, with no clear D. The DNA for the CDR3 is TGTGCCAGCACCTCGTTTGATCCACCCAGCACAGATACGCAGTATTTT. It yields the protein CASTSFDPPSTDTQYF.